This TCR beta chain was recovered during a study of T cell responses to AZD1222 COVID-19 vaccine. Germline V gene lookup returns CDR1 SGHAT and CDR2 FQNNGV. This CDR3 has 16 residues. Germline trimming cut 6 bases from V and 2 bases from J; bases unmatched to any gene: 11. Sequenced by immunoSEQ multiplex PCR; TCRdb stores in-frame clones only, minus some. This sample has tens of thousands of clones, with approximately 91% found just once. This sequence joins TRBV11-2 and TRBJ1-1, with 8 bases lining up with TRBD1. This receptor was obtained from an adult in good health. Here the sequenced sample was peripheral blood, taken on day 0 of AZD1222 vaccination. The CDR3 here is CASRGRQGFINTEAFF. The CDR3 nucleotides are TGTGCCAGCAGAGGTAGACAGGGGTTCATTAACACTGAAGCTTTCTTT.